The rows below give T cell receptor beta chains drawn from one sample of a study of OX40 agonist ivuxolimab in advanced cancers. Here immunoSEQ multiplex PCR was the method, and the copy in TCRdb shows in-frame clones only, minus some. The sample carries 70,000 to 75,000 clones, about 93% recorded once. The material sequenced was CD4+ or CD8+ T cells sorted from blood, taken in a trial of the OX40 agonist ivuxolimab. The receptor set was obtained from an adult with an advanced solid tumor such as melanoma, head and neck, liver or kidney cancer. The CDR3 runs from the conserved cysteine through the conserved F or W. The D gene is left open where the match is weak. Rows give clone size only sometimes, using once, few, many, or a class for an expanded clone.

V gene,clone size,J gene,D gene,CDR3 DNA,CDR3 protein
TRBV19,.,TRBJ2-7,.,TGTGCCAGTAGTAGTGGGGCGGCGGAAACCTACGAGCAGTACTTC,CASSSGAAETYEQYF
TRBV2,.,TRBJ2-2,TRBD2,TGTGCCAGCACCACGACTAGCGGGAGCCCCGGGGAGCTGTTTTTT,CASTTTSGSPGELFF
TRBV28,.,TRBJ2-5,.,TGTGCCAGCAGTTTACCGGGTTCGCAAGAGACCCAGTACTTC,CASSLPGSQETQYF
TRBV18,.,TRBJ2-1,TRBD2,TGTGCCAGCTCACCACCAGGTTCGGCTAGCGGGAGCTGGAATGAGCAGTTCTTC,CASSPPGSASGSWNEQFF
TRBV4-1,.,TRBJ2-1,.,TGCGCCAGCAGCCAAGTCAGCGGAACTTACAATGAGCAGTTCTTC,CASSQVSGTYNEQFF
TRBV11-1,.,TRBJ2-2,TRBD2,TGTGCCAGCAGTCTCCTAGCGGGCGGGAACACCGGGGAGCTGTTTTTT,CASSLLAGGNTGELFF
TRBV11-2,.,TRBJ2-7,TRBD2,TGTGCCAGCAGTCAGCCGGGACTAGATACCTACGAGCAGTACTTC,CASSQPGLDTYEQYF
TRBV29-1,.,TRBJ2-1,.,TGCAGCTCGTCGGAGGGCTACAATGAGCAGTTCTTC,CSSSEGYNEQFF
TRBV6-1,.,TRBJ1-1,TRBD1,TGTGCCAGCAGTGATTTTATGGCCCGTCCCGGGACAGACACTGAAGCTTTCTTT,CASSDFMARPGTDTEAFF
TRBV4-1,.,TRBJ2-1,TRBD2,TGCGCCAGCAGCCAAGGTCTTGGAGCGCTAAGCGGGAGGGCAGGGTCTGAGCAGTTCTTC,CASSQGLGALSGRAGSEQFF
TRBV27,.,TRBJ2-5,.,TGTGCCAGCAGGGACCTAGTAATGTCGGAGACCCAGTACTTC,CASRDLVMSETQYF
TRBV27,.,TRBJ2-3,.,TGTGCCAGCAGTTCTTTAAGCACAGATACGCAGTATTTT,CASSSLSTDTQYF
TRBV9,.,TRBJ2-7,.,TGTGCCAGCAGCCCAAGTGGAGGGAGCTCCTACGAGCAGTACTTC,CASSPSGGSSYEQYF
TRBV10-2,once,TRBJ2-1,TRBD2,TGCGCCAGCAGGGTGGCGGGGTGGACTAGCGGACTTGGAGACAATGAGCAGTTCTTC,CASRVAGWTSGLGDNEQFF
TRBV4-1,.,TRBJ1-1,.,TGCGCCAGCAGCCAAGATACGGGACGGGGAGCTTTCTTT,CASSQDTGRGAFF
TRBV27,once,TRBJ1-5,.,TGTGCCAGCAGTCCCTCTGGGAGTATCAGCAATCAGCCCCAGCATTTT,CASSPSGSISNQPQHF
TRBV5-3,.,TRBJ2-1,.,TGTGCCAGAAGCTACGGCCATGAGCAGTTCTTC,CARSYGHEQFF
TRBV10-2,.,TRBJ1-4,.,TGCGCCAGCAGGAGGGGGGGAAAGGAAAAACTGTTTTTT,CASRRGGKEKLFF
TRBV10-3,.,TRBJ1-3,.,TGTGCCACCTCCCCAGATGGAAACACCATATATTTT,CATSPDGNTIYF
TRBV5-1,.,TRBJ2-5,.,TGCGCCAGCCGGGTAGGAGCGGGCCGACTTCAGTACTTC,CASRVGAGRLQYF
TRBV30,.,TRBJ2-3,TRBD2,TGTGCCTGGAGTGCAAAAACTAGCGGCAGCACAGATACGCAGTATTTT,CAWSAKTSGSTDTQYF
TRBV19,.,TRBJ2-3,.,TGTGCCACCGCCCAACAGACAGGCACAGATACGCAGTATTTT,CATAQQTGTDTQYF
TRBV5-1,.,TRBJ2-6,TRBD1,TGCGCCAGCAGCTTGGGGGCGGGACAGGGGGTCTCCTCTGGGGCCAACGTCCTGACTTTC,CASSLGAGQGVSSGANVLTF
TRBV7-9,.,TRBJ2-7,.,TGTGCCAGCAGCTCTACCCAATACGAGCAGTACTTC,CASSSTQYEQYF
TRBV10-1,.,TRBJ2-7,.,TGCGCCAGCAGTGAGTCGGGCTACCGGGAGCAGTACTTC,CASSESGYREQYF
TRBV27,.,TRBJ1-1,.,TGTGCCAGCAGTTTATATCCAATGGGGAACACTGAAGCTTTCTTT,CASSLYPMGNTEAFF
TRBV28,.,TRBJ2-2,.,TGTGCCAGCAGTTCAATGGGGGGCTCGAACACCGGGGAGCTGTTTTTT,CASSSMGGSNTGELFF
TRBV2,.,TRBJ2-2,TRBD2,TGTGCCAGCACCCGGGGGACTACGAACACCGGGGAGCTGTTTTTT,CASTRGTTNTGELFF
TRBV5-6,.,TRBJ2-2,TRBD2,TGTGCCAGCCGACTAGCGGGAGACACCGGGGAGCTGTTTTTT,CASRLAGDTGELFF
TRBV6-5,.,TRBJ1-2,.,TGTGCCGCCAGATCAGACACAGGGACCTACACCTTC,CAARSDTGTYTF
TRBV5-1,.,TRBJ2-2,.,TGCGCCAGCAGCCCCAGGACAGATTACACCGGGGAGCTGTTTTTT,CASSPRTDYTGELFF
TRBV19,.,TRBJ2-3,.,TGTGCCAGTAGTGGAGGGGATACGCAGTATTTT,CASSGGDTQYF
TRBV18,.,TRBJ2-3,.,TGTGCCAGCTCACCGAGGACGGAAGGGGATACGCAGTATTTT,CASSPRTEGDTQYF
TRBV6-1,.,TRBJ2-1,.,TGTGCCAGCAGTGCCAGCCAGGCCTACAATGAGCAGTTCTTC,CASSASQAYNEQFF
TRBV7-6,.,TRBJ2-5,.,TGTGCCAGCAGCTCAGGCCGCGCGGGGACCCAGTACTTC,CASSSGRAGTQYF
TRBV7-9,once,TRBJ1-2,.,TGTGCCAGCAGCTCCCAGGGGAACTATGGCTACACCTTC,CASSSQGNYGYTF
TRBV30,.,TRBJ1-5,.,TGTGCCTGGAGGGAGAAACAGGGCAGGGATCAGCCCCAGCATTTT,CAWREKQGRDQPQHF
TRBV6-5,.,TRBJ2-7,TRBD2,TGTGCCAGCAGGAAGGGACTAGCGGGAGTCTACGAGCAGTACTTC,CASRKGLAGVYEQYF
TRBV19,.,TRBJ1-4,TRBD1,TGTGCCAGTAGTACAGGGGGCACTAATGAAAAACTGTTTTTT,CASSTGGTNEKLFF
TRBV19,.,TRBJ2-1,.,TGTGCCAGTAGTACTCGCGGGACTCCGGGGCGCAATGAGCAGTTCTTC,CASSTRGTPGRNEQFF
TRBV2,.,TRBJ2-1,TRBD2,TGTGCCAGCAGGAGGGCCAGCGGGAGGGACAATGAGCAGTTCTTC,CASRRASGRDNEQFF
TRBV30,.,TRBJ2-7,TRBD2,TGTGCCTGGAGCGGACTAGCCTTTCCTGCGTCCTACGAGCAGTACTTC,CAWSGLAFPASYEQYF
TRBV5-1,.,TRBJ2-1,TRBD2,TGCGCCAGCAGCATAGCGGGAGATGATTCTGATGAGCAGTTCTTC,CASSIAGDDSDEQFF
TRBV30,.,TRBJ2-2,TRBD2,TGTGCCTGGAGGACGGGGCGCGGGAGAACAGCCACCGGGGAGCTGTTTTTT,CAWRTGRGRTATGELFF
TRBV19,few,TRBJ1-1,.,TGTGCCAGTAGTATAGGACAGCTACAGACGATGAACACTGAAGCTTTCTTT,CASSIGQLQTMNTEAFF
TRBV19,few,TRBJ2-7,TRBD2,TGTGCCAGTAGTATAGAAGGGACTAGCGCCCACTCCTACGAGCAGTACTTC,CASSIEGTSAHSYEQYF
TRBV14,.,TRBJ2-1,.,TGTGCCAGCAGCCTCAGGTACAATGAGCAGTTCTTC,CASSLRYNEQFF
TRBV10-1,once,TRBJ2-1,TRBD2,TGCGCCAGCAGTGATTCCGGGACTAGCGGGAACAATGAGCAGTTCTTC,CASSDSGTSGNNEQFF
TRBV6-5,.,TRBJ1-4,.,TGTGCCAGCAGTTACCGGGCCTTCGCAACTAATGAAAAACTGTTTTTT,CASSYRAFATNEKLFF
TRBV6-1,.,TRBJ2-3,TRBD1,TGTGCCAGCAGGCGGGACAGGGGACGAGATACGCAGTATTTT,CASRRDRGRDTQYF
TRBV18,.,TRBJ2-1,TRBD1,TGTGCCAGCTCACCACTAGGGACAGGTAACTACAATGAGCAGTTCTTC,CASSPLGTGNYNEQFF
TRBV27,few,TRBJ2-7,.,TGTGCCAGCAGTCTACAGGCGTCCTACGAGCAGTACTTC,CASSLQASYEQYF
TRBV5-4,.,TRBJ1-2,TRBD1,TGTGCCAGCAGCATAGGACAGGGACCTCAACTTCCCAATGGCTACACCTTC,CASSIGQGPQLPNGYTF